Included here is one T cell receptor beta chain sequence, with context. What it binds is unknown. Since a much larger clone is just one base distant, this may be a read error. The data were taken from a study of tumor and adjacent non-tumor tissue in lung cancer. The library came from three nested PCR rounds adapted from ARM-PCR protocols. TCRdb re-called the multiplex PCR reads through MiXCR, storing one row per CDR3 protein. The repertoire holds 130,000 or so distinct CDR3 sequences, with about 66% as singletons. V gave up 2 bases and J gave up 5 bases; unmatched junction bases: 10. The germline CDR1 and CDR2 sequences are DFQATT and SNEGSKA (reference sequence). The CDR3 runs to 15 residues. Study findings and constraints: Higher tumor TCR diversity was associated with shorter survival.

This sample's RNA came from whole unsorted tissue. The material sequenced was lung tumor tissue. The rearrangement joins TRBV20-1 to TRBJ2-5; TRBD2 agrees at 8 bases. The sequence derives from a man aged 25-45 years with non-small cell lung cancer. This CDR3 reads CSARPPGTRWETQYF. The CDR3 DNA reads TGCAGTGCTAGACCGCCCGGGACTAGATGGGAGACCCAGTACTTC.